This entry is about one T cell receptor (beta chain). No antigen is known for it. This record comes from a study of CD8 T cells in Susac syndrome. RNA in amounts of about 0.45 to 1 ug was reverse transcribed with random hexamers. The method of amplification for TCR beta CDR3 was immunoSEQ multiplex PCR, covering 54 Vbeta and 13 Jbeta. TCRdb re-derived calls from the immunoSEQ multiplex PCR reads in MiXCR, one entry per CDR3 protein. The sample holds more than 150,000 distinct CDR3 sequences, approximately 94% seen once. The diagnostic criteria for definite or probable disease, as recently defined, were met by the patients with Susac syndrome. Negative isolation was applied to CD8+ and CD4+ T cells, and FACS enrichment was applied to TEMRA cells. Study observations and caveats: CD4+ T cell repertoires in Susac syndrome lacked clonal expansion.

The CDR3 spans 17 residues. Germline V gene data show CDR1 as GTSNPN and CDR2 as SVGIG (reference sequence). V was clipped by 3 bases and J by 3 bases, with 24 bases between them. The source of this sequence is a human donor with Susac syndrome. Sequencing was carried out using CD4+ T cells from PBMCs. The chain has TRBV30 and TRBJ2-7; tentatively, D is TRBD1 (6 bases). Here the CDR3 reads CAWRASVGQNIGYEQYF. The CDR3, as DNA: TGTGCCTGGAGGGCCTCCGTAGGACAGAATATCGGCTACGAGCAGTACTTC.